A selection of T cell receptor beta chains follows, all from one sample in a study of cytomegalovirus exposure and HLA in healthy donors. Sequencing was performed with immunoSEQ multiplex PCR; in TCRdb, only in-frame clones are kept and a portion is missing. Of more than 100,000 clones detected, 78% appear once; the ten largest clones hold 3.3%. Sample: PBMCs. The receptors here all came from a woman in her thirties in good health and CMV-seropositive. Both conserved end residues are part of each CDR3. D genes are given only for firm matches. Size is omitted from some rows. Given values are once, few, many or a class for expanded clones.

>TRBJ1-1|NA|NA|TRBV11-3
CASSLGRGEAFF
TGTGCCAGCAGCTTAGGAAGGGGTGAAGCTTTCTTT
>TRBJ2-1|NA|NA|TRBV14
CASSTGGPWDEQFF
TGTGCCAGCAGCACCGGGGGGCCCTGGGATGAGCAGTTCTTC
>TRBJ1-5|NA|TRBD1|TRBV10-2
CASSVGGYRNQPQHF
TGCGCCAGCAGTGTAGGGGGCTATCGCAATCAGCCCCAGCATTTT
>TRBJ1-2|once|NA|TRBV4-2
CASSQDLLLSRVDYGYTF
TGTGCCAGCAGCCAGGATCTTTTGCTCTCCCGGGTCGACTATGGCTACACCTTC
>TRBJ1-1|NA|NA|TRBV6-6
CASSYSMSTEAFF
TGTGCCAGCAGTTACTCGATGAGTACGGAAGCTTTCTTT
>TRBJ1-1|NA|NA|TRBV4-1
CASSPSTAVPNTEAFF
TGCGCCAGCAGCCCCTCGACGGCGGTCCCGAACACTGAAGCTTTCTTT
>TRBJ1-2|NA|TRBD1|TRBV15
CATSPGQGAPLYGYTF
TGTGCCACCAGCCCGGGGCAGGGGGCGCCCCTCTATGGCTACACCTTC
>TRBJ2-3|once|TRBD2|TRBV5-1
CASSLGLAGGGTDTQYF
TGCGCCAGCAGCTTGGGACTAGCGGGGGGAGGCACAGATACGCAGTATTTT
>TRBJ2-7|few|NA|TRBV6-1
CASRQIYEQYF
TGTGCCAGCCGACAAATCTACGAGCAGTACTTC
>TRBJ1-2|few|TRBD1|TRBV5-5
CASSTTGGASFF
TGTGCCAGCAGCACGACAGGGGGCGCTTCCTTCTTC
>TRBJ2-1|NA|NA|TRBV6-4
CARSRDEQFF
TGTGCCAGGAGTCGGGATGAGCAGTTCTTC
>TRBJ2-7|NA|TRBD2|TRBV6-1
CASSNEAGVHEQYF
TGTGCCAGCTCTAACGAGGCGGGGGTCCACGAGCAGTACTTC
>TRBJ2-7|NA|TRBD1|TRBV28
CASRGGQGFHEQYF
TGTGCCAGCAGGGGGGGACAGGGATTCCACGAGCAGTACTTC
>TRBJ2-7|NA|NA|TRBV6-1
CASSELARGEQYF
TGTGCCAGCAGTGAACTTGCCCGGGGCGAGCAGTACTTC
>TRBJ1-2|NA|NA|TRBV4-2
CASSQPTGDRRGYTF
TGTGCCAGCAGCCAACCCACGGGGGACCGACGTGGCTACACCTTC
>TRBJ1-2|few|TRBD1|TRBV7-2
CASSSSGQGVYGYTF
TGTGCCAGCAGCTCATCGGGACAGGGGGTCTATGGCTACACCTTC
>TRBJ1-3|once|NA|TRBV7-2
CASSLGLSSGNTIYF
TGTGCCAGCAGCCTGGGACTGAGCTCTGGAAACACCATATATTTT
>TRBJ2-1|NA|NA|TRBV6-1
CASGGPTNEQFF
TGTGCCAGCGGGGGCCCGACAAATGAGCAGTTCTTC
>TRBJ2-7|NA|TRBD1|TRBV13
CASSKLDRRNEQYF
TGTGCCAGCAGCAAACTGGACAGGAGGAACGAGCAGTACTTC
>TRBJ1-2|once|NA|TRBV9
CASSTHGGTLDDYTF
TGTGCCAGCAGCACCCACGGGGGGACTCTGGATGACTACACCTTC
>TRBJ1-2|once|NA|TRBV5-8
CASSLAEEQIPSYGYTF
TGTGCCAGCAGCTTGGCCGAGGAGCAGATCCCCAGCTATGGCTACACCTTC
>TRBJ2-2|NA|NA|TRBV29-1
CSVVGGNTGELFF
TGCAGCGTTGTAGGAGGGAACACCGGGGAGCTGTTTTTT
>TRBJ1-6|once|NA|TRBV28
CASSLLGHVKSSYNSPLHF
TGTGCCAGCAGTTTATTAGGACACGTTAAGAGCTCCTATAATTCACCCCTCCACTTT
>TRBJ1-1|NA|NA|TRBV18
CASSSAQGRTEAFF
TGTGCCAGCTCCTCAGCGCAGGGTCGGACTGAAGCTTTCTTT
>TRBJ2-3|NA|TRBD1|TRBV2
CASRVQGAVDTQYF
TGTGCCAGCAGAGTACAGGGGGCGGTGGATACGCAGTATTTT
>TRBJ1-2|NA|NA|TRBV10-3
CASGGEGYTF
TGTGCCTCCGGGGGGGAAGGCTACACCTTC
>TRBJ1-6|NA|TRBD1|TRBV27
CASSLGQGSSPLHF
TGTGCCAGCAGTTTAGGACAGGGTAGCTCACCCCTCCACTTT
>TRBJ1-1|NA|TRBD1|TRBV10-3
CAISGGQGATEAFF
TGTGCCATCAGCGGAGGACAGGGGGCGACTGAAGCTTTCTTT
>TRBJ1-1|NA|TRBD1|TRBV27
CASSEQGWMNTEAFF
TGTGCCAGCAGTGAACAGGGGTGGATGAACACTGAAGCTTTCTTT
>TRBJ1-4|NA|NA|TRBV6-1
CASSEGQTGNEKLFF
TGTGCCAGCAGTGAAGGACAAACCGGCAATGAAAAACTGTTTTTT
>TRBJ2-5|NA|NA|TRBV11-2
CASSLGRTFQETQYF
TGTGCCAGCAGCTTAGGGCGGACATTTCAAGAGACCCAGTACTTC
>TRBJ2-2|NA|TRBD2|TRBV18
CASSPSGRGTGELFF
TGTGCCAGCTCACCATCCGGGAGGGGAACCGGGGAGCTGTTTTTT
>TRBJ1-6|NA|TRBD1|TRBV10-2
CASSERTGEGSPLHF
TGCGCCAGCAGTGAGCGGACAGGGGAAGGTTCACCCCTCCACTTT
>TRBJ2-7|NA|NA|TRBV5-6
CASSPVGQPYEQYF
TGTGCCAGCAGCCCCGTGGGGCAACCTTACGAGCAGTACTTC
>TRBJ2-2|NA|NA|TRBV7-6
CASSLVPGRNTGELFF
TGTGCCAGCAGCTTAGTCCCGGGTAGAAACACCGGGGAGCTGTTTTTT
>TRBJ1-3|NA|NA|TRBV18
CASSPGSSGNTIYF
TGTGCCAGCTCTCCGGGATCCTCTGGAAACACCATATATTTT
>TRBJ2-1|NA|TRBD2|TRBV28
CASSLFPSGAYNEQFF
TGTGCCAGCAGTTTATTCCCTAGCGGGGCCTACAATGAGCAGTTCTTC
>TRBJ2-1|NA|TRBD2|TRBV2
CASSVKRDPMEQFF
TGTGCCAGCAGTGTTAAGCGGGATCCCATGGAGCAGTTCTTC
>TRBJ2-1|few|NA|TRBV30
CAWARSSSYNEQFF
TGTGCCTGGGCACGGAGCAGCTCCTACAATGAGCAGTTCTTC